Reported below is one TCR beta chain. The antigen is unknown. The data are from a study of cytomegalovirus exposure and HLA in healthy donors. Study details: In a previous analysis, 110 million or so unique TCR beta sequences were found from 150 million to 200 million T cells. Drawn from HLA-typed donors, some 80 million unique TCRs were held in an early data release.

The primer mix had 60 Vbeta and 13 Jbeta primers. Assay: immunoSEQ multiplex PCR; the TCRdb copy retains only in-frame clones and omits some. Of some 96,000 clones listed, about 74% were seen once; the top ten hold less than 8.5%. V lost 5 bases, J lost 4 bases, and 17 bases lay in between. Germline V CDR1 and CDR2: SGHAT, FQNNGV. This CDR3 spans 15 amino acids. Findings and caveats of the study: It was in a later analysis that TCR association rates were seen to vary by HLA locus, highest for DRB1 and lowest for HLA-C. Earlier analysis looked at TCR beta V segments, and most were productive about 90% or about 30% of the time.

Sequencing was done on a sample of PBMCs. The V gene is TRBV11-2, the J gene TRBJ1-2; weak D call: TRBD1 (5 bases). This sequence was found in a female donor in good health and CMV-seronegative. The CDR3 here is CASSQRAGAGYGYTF. The CDR3 DNA reads TGTGCCAGCAGCCAAAGGGCTGGGGCAGGCTATGGCTACACCTTC.